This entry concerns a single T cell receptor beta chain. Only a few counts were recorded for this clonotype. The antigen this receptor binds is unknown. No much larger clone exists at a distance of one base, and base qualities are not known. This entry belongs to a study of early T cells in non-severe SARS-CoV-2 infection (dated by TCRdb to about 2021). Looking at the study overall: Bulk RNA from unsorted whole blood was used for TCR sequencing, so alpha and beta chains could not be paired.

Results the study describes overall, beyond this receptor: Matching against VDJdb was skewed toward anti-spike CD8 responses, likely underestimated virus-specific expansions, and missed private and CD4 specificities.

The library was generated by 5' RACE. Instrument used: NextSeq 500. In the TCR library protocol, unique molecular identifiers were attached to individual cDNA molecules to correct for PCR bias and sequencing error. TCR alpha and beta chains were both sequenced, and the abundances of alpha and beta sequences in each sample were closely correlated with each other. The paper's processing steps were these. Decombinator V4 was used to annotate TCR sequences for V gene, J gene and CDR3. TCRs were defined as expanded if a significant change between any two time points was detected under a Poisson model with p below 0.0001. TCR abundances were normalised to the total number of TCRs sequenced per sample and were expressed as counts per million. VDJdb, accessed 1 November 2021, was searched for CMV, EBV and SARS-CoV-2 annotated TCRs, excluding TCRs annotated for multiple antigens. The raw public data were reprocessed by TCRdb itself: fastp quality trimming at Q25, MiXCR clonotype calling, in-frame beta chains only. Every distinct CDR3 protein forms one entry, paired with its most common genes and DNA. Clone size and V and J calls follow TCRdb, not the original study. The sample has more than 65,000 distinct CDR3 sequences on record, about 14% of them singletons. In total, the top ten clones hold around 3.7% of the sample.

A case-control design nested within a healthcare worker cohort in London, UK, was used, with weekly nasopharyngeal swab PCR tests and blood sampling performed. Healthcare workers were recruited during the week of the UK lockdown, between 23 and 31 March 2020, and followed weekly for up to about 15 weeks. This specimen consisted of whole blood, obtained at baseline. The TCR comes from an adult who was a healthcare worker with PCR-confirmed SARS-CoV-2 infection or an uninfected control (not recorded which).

The DNA sequence is as follows: TGTGCCAGCAGCTTCAGGGGGCTCGAGCAGTACTTC. It encodes CASSFRGLEQYF. The chain employs TRBV2 and TRBJ2-7; the junction holds 8 bases that match TRBD1. Including the terminal cysteine and phenylalanine, the CDR3 comprises 12 residues. CDR3 DNA only is kept here, 36 bases in frame from base 1. The junction shows trimming of 6 bases on V and 6 bases on J, and the gene matches do not reach 4 bases of it. Based on the germline V gene, the CDR1 and CDR2 sequences are SNHLY and FYNNEI.